The next 3 T cell receptor beta chains were all read from a single sample in a study of blood T cell repertoires in COVID-19. The table came from immunoSEQ multiplex PCR; TCRdb's copy has only in-frame clones and leaves some out. The sample contains 100,000 to 150,000 clones, less than 90% of which appear only once. The source material was peripheral blood. The receptor set was obtained from a man older than 75 with active or convalescent COVID-19.

The chain combines TRBV9 with TRBJ2-3; the match to TRBD2 covers 11 bases. The germline CDR1 and CDR2 sequences are SGDLS and YYNGEE. Unmatched junction bases numbered 11, after V lost 0 bases and J lost 2 bases. This CDR3 is 19 amino acids long. CDR3 residues: CASSVALTSGVKNTDTQYF. As DNA, the CDR3 is TGTGCCAGCAGCGTAGCTCTGACTAGCGGGGTGAAAAACACAGATACGCAGTATTTT.

This rearrangement joins TRBV28 to TRBJ1-2, with 8 positions matching TRBD1. This CDR3 has 13 amino acids. The V segment lost 5 bases and the J segment 4 bases; nucleotides outside the gene matches: 3. Germline CDR1 reads MDHEN; CDR2 reads SYDVKM. The CDR3 coding sequence is TGTGCCAGCAGTCTCGGGACAGGCTATGGCTACACCTTC. Amino acids: CASSLGTGYGYTF.

The chain is built from TRBV6-2 or TRBV6-3 and TRBJ1-2; TRBD1 matches at 8 bases. This CDR3 comprises 15 residues. Trimming at V came to 2 bases and at J to 8 bases, leaving 10 bases not matched to a gene. Per the germline V gene, CDR1 is MNHEY and CDR2 is SVGEGT. CDR3 in DNA: TGTGCCAGCAGTTACACGGCAGGGGGCGCAGAAGGCTACACCTTC. This sequence encodes CASSYTAGGAEGYTF.